The 7 T cell receptor beta chains presented below share a single source sample, sequenced in a study of cytomegalovirus exposure and HLA in healthy donors. PCR was performed using 60 Vbeta and 13 Jbeta primers. The data were produced by immunoSEQ multiplex PCR, yet TCRdb's version contains in-frame clones alone and is incomplete. This sample has roughly 140,000 clones, with roughly 75% found just once. The sequenced sample consisted of PBMCs. The receptors originated from a female donor in good health and CMV-seronegative.

The chain uses TRBV19 and TRBJ2-1; D not resolved. CDR1 LNHDA and CDR2 SQIVND come from the germline V gene (reference sequence). The CDR3 runs 15 residues. Trimming shortened V by 3 bases and J by 2 bases, and 11 bases separated the two germline ends. The CDR3 here is CASSMARSPYNEQFF. The CDR3 nucleotides read TGTGCCAGTAGTATGGCTCGCTCCCCCTACAATGAGCAGTTCTTC.

This sequence joins TRBV14 and TRBJ2-2, with D possibly matching TRBD1 (5 bases). V shed 3 bases and J shed 2 bases, with 10 bases lying between them. CDR3 length equals 15 residues. From germline, CDR1 is SGHDN and CDR2 FVKESK. CDR3 coding DNA: TGTGCCAGCAGCCAGACGACAGCAAACACCGGGGAGCTGTTTTTT. Its protein is CASSQTTANTGELFF.

The V gene is TRBV27, the J gene TRBJ2-2, with 8 bases fitting TRBD2. The CDR3 consists of 15 residues. Unmatched junction bases numbered 9, after V lost 5 bases and J lost 7 bases. Germline V gene lookup returns CDR1 MNHEY and CDR2 SMNVEV (reference sequence). The DNA of the CDR3 is TGTGCCAGCAGTCCCCAACCGGGAGGGGTCGGGGAGCTGTTTTTT. It is translated as CASSPQPGGVGELFF.

This clone was recorded a few times. V gene TRBV6-1 combines with J gene TRBJ1-6, with D possibly matching TRBD1 (6 bases). Trimming left V 2 bases short and J 10 bases short, with 15 bases between. The CDR3 is 15 residues long. Germline V gives CDR1 MNHNS, CDR2 SASEGT. The CDR3 sequence is CASSESTGSSSPLHF. In nucleotides, the CDR3 is TGTGCCAGCAGTGAATCTACAGGGTCAAGCTCACCCCTCCACTTT.

This chain uses TRBV19 with TRBJ1-4; TRBD1 matches at 7 bases. The CDR3 is 16 amino acids. Trimming removed 0 bases from V and 5 bases from J; junction bases left unmatched: 6. Germline CDR1 and CDR2: LNHDA and SQIVND (reference sequence). This CDR3 is CASSIERGRINEKLFF. DNA of the CDR3: TGTGCCAGTAGTATAGAGAGGGGGCGAATAAATGAAAAACTGTTTTTT.

The rearrangement links TRBV7-9 to TRBJ2-3, with D tentatively TRBD2 (5 bases). CDR1 and CDR2 from the germline V gene are SEHNR and FQNEAQ (reference sequence). CDR3 length: 17 residues. V dropped 1 base and J dropped 0 bases, with 14 bases sitting between them. CDR3 region: CASSLETTTLSTDTQYF. The CDR3 DNA follows: TGTGCCAGCAGCTTAGAGACGACTACGCTTAGCACAGATACGCAGTATTTT.

The rearrangement uses TRBV11-2 and TRBJ2-2; TRBD1 aligns across 7 bases. The CDR3 runs to 12 residues. Germline CDR1 reads SGHAT; CDR2 reads FQNNGV. The V and J ends lost 11 bases and 6 bases, in that order; junction bases with no gene match: 6. CDR3 sequence: CAGHRGAGELFF. The CDR3 nucleotides are TGTGCCGGCCACAGGGGTGCCGGGGAGCTGTTTTTT. Full variable domain (missing parts from reference TRBV11-2 and TRBJ2-2): EAGVAQSPRYKIIEKRQSVAFWCNPISGHATLYWYQQILGQGPKLLIQFQNNGVVDDSQLPKDRFSAERLKGVDSTLKIQPAKLEDSAVYLCAGHRGAGELFFGEGSRLTVL.